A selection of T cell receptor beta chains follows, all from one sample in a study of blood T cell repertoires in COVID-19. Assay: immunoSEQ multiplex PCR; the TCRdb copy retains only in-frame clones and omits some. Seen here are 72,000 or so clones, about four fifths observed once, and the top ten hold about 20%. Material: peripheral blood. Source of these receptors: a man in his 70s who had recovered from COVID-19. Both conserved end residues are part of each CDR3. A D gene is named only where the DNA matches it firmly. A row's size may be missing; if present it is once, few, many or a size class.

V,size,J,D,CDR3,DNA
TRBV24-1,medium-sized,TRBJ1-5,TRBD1,CATSDGTGNLGNQPQHF,TGTGCCACCAGTGACGGGACAGGGAATTTAGGCAATCAGCCCCAGCATTTT
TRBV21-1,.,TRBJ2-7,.,CASGPGQEHEQYF,TGTGCCAGCGGACCGGGACAGGAACACGAGCAGTACTTC
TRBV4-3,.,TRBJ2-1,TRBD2,CASSQDRTSGVISYNEQFF,TGCGCCAGCAGCCAAGATAGGACTAGCGGGGTTATTTCCTACAATGAGCAGTTCTTC
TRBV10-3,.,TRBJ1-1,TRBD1,CAISRQGMNTEAFF,TGTGCCATCAGCAGACAGGGGATGAACACTGAAGCTTTCTTT
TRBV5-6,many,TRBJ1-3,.,CASTSLTGSGNTIYF,TGTGCCAGCACCTCACTTACAGGGTCAGGAAACACCATATATTTT
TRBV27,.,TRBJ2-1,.,CASSLGGNEQFF,TGTGCCAGCAGTTTGGGAGGAAATGAGCAGTTCTTC
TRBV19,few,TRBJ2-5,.,CASSNKDYKETQYF,TGTGCCAGTAGTAACAAGGACTACAAAGAGACCCAGTACTTC
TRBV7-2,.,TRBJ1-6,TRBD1,CASSSGQGDNSPLHF,TGTGCCAGCAGCTCGGGACAGGGAGATAATTCACCCCTCCACTTT
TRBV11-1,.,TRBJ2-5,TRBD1,CASSFGGQGLETQYF,TGTGCCAGCAGCTTCGGGGGACAGGGGCTCGAGACCCAGTACTTC
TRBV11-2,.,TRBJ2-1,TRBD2,CASSRTSGGLWDNEQFF,TGTGCCAGCAGCCGGACTAGCGGGGGCTTATGGGACAATGAGCAGTTCTTC
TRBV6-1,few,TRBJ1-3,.,CASSETGQGGNTIYF,TGTGCCAGCAGTGAGACGGGGCAGGGGGGAAACACCATATATTTT
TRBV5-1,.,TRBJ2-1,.,CASSPAAGNEQFF,TGCGCCAGCAGCCCGGCGGCCGGCAATGAGCAGTTCTTC
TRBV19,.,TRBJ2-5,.,CASTDGDYQETQYF,TGTGCCAGTACCGACGGGGACTACCAAGAGACCCAGTACTTC
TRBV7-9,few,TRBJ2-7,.,CASSPGQPIYEQYF,TGTGCCAGCAGCCCAGGACAGCCGATTTACGAGCAGTACTTC